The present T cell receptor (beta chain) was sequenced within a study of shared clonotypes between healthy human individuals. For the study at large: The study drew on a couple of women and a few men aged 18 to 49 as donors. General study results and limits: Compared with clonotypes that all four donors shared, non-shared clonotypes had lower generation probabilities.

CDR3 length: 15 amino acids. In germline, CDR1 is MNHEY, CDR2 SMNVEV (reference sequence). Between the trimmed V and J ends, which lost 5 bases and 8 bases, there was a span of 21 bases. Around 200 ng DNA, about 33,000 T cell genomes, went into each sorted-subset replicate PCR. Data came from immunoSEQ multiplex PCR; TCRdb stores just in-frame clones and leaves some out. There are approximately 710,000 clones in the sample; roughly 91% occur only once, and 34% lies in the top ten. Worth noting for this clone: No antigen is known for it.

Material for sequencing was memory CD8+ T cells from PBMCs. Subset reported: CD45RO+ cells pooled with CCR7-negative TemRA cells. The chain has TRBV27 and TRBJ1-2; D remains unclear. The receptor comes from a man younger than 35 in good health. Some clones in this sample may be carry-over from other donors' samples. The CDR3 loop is CASSPTPPPGGGYTF. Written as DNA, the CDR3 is TGTGCCAGCAGTCCCACCCCCCCTCCGGGCGGCGGCTACACCTTC.